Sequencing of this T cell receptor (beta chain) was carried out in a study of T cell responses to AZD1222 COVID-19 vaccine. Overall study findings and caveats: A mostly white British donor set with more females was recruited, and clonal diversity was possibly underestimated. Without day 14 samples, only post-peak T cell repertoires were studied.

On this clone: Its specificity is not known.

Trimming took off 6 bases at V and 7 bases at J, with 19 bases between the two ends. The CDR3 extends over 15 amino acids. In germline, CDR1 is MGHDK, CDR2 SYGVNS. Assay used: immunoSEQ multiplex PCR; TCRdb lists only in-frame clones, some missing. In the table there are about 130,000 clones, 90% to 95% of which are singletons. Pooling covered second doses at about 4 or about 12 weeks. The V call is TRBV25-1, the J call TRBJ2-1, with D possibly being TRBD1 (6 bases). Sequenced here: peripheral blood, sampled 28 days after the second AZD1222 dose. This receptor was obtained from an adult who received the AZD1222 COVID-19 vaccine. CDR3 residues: CASSQGDIVKNEQFF. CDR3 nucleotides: TGTGCCAGCAGCCAAGGGGACATTGTGAAGAATGAGCAGTTCTTC.